The source of this T cell receptor beta chain is a study of metastatic and nonmetastatic thyroid tumors. No patient had received any treatment before thyroid surgery. With MiXCR, TCRdb reprocessed the PCR reads. Of about 30,000 clones listed, about 4% were seen once; the top ten hold about 21%. Many counts were recorded for this clone. Trimming cost V 4 bases and J 1 base, with 11 bases left between them. Germline loops: CDR1 SEHNR, CDR2 FQNEAQ (reference sequence). The CDR3 loop spans 15 amino acids. Material for sequencing was blood. The clonotype comes from a female donor with papillary thyroid cancer or a benign thyroid nodule (not recorded which). Some clones in this sample may be carry-over from other donors' samples. V gene TRBV7-9 combines with J gene TRBJ2-1; D may correspond to TRBD1 or TRBD2 (5 bases each). CDR3 DNA: TGTGCCAGCAGCTCGGGACCCGGGTCCTACAATGAGCAGTTCTTC. It yields the protein CASSSGPGSYNEQFF.